This TCR beta chain was sequenced for a study of shared clonotypes between healthy human individuals. Broader study findings: Rarefaction analysis demonstrated incomplete sorted-subset sequencing notwithstanding large depth. The researchers took only blood, and tissue repertoires probably look different.

The CDR3 is made up of 14 amino acids. V was clipped by 2 bases and J by 2 bases, with 11 bases between them. Germline lookup yields CDR1 SGHNT and CDR2 YYREEE (reference sequence). A note on this clone: The antigen is not known.

Each of the donors was a healthy adult who was HIV-negative and had not had a recent acute infection or vaccination. In the CD4+ fraction, cells were divided into CD45RA+ naive and CD45RA-negative memory subsets. The method was immunoSEQ multiplex PCR; TCRdb's version includes in-frame clones alone and lacks a portion of them. This table has roughly 2.6 million clones, approximately 90% appearing once. Source material: naive CD4+ T cells sorted from blood. Stated subset: CD45RA+ positively selected. This clonotype originated in a man aged 18 to 35 in good health. The gene calls are TRBV5-4 and TRBJ2-7; no definite D call. CDR3 amino acids: CASSLRGEAYEQYF. The DNA for the CDR3 is TGTGCCAGCAGCTTACGTGGGGAAGCCTACGAGCAGTACTTC.